The present entry profiles one T cell receptor (beta chain) with its context. It lacks a known antigen. Per-nucleotide qualities are absent, and no much larger clonotype sits a single base away. Library construction relied on RACE. The listed sequencing device is NextSeq 500. During library preparation, unique molecular identifiers were attached to individual cDNA molecules so that TCRs could be counted quantitatively and reproducibly. Both TCR alpha and TCR beta chains were sequenced from each blood RNA sample. In the original analysis: The median number of TCRs per sample was 95,638, ranging from roughly 20,000 to 690,600. V, J and CDR3 annotation of the TCR reads was performed with the Decombinator software suite. Every sample was subsampled to the same number of TCRs (28,000) for the PS versus PT1 abundance plots. Expanded TCRs were defined as absent before sensitization and observed at least eight times at the 2-week time point. Through fastp at Q25 and MiXCR, TCRdb rebuilt clones from the public reads, retaining in-frame beta chains. Every entry covers one CDR3 protein and lists the most common genes and DNA from its rows. V and J calls and clone size were set by TCRdb, not the authors. The sample table contains more than 300,000 distinct CDR3 sequences; only one count was recorded for 4.5% to 5.5% of them. The ten largest clones add up to approximately 2.4% of the sample.

In light of the paper, this sample's time point label describes: pre-sensitization, week 0. The sample's treatment or condition label, in plain terms: therapeutic diphenylcyclopropenone sensitization with weekly scalp DPC. Blood at each patch-test visit was drawn before the patch test was applied. Patients were considered eligible if aged 18 to 70, diagnosed with alopecia and deemed suitable for DPC therapy, and patients were excluded if pregnant. Unfractionated whole blood was collected in Tempus Blood RNA tubes, and total RNA was extracted from that blood. From a lookup of the germline V gene, CDR1 and CDR2 are SQVTM and ANQGSEA. The CDR3 starts with the cysteine, ends with the phenylalanine, and has 17 residues. The kept DNA is CDR3 alone, 51 bases in frame from the first base. V is pruned by 0 bases and J by 4 bases, leaving 11 bases of the junction without a gene match. The source of the sample is a study of human T cells and chemical hapten exposure (dated by TCRdb to about 2021). Study-wide context: For sensitization, 2% DPC in acetone was applied to a roughly 2 cm by roughly 2 cm area of upper inner arm skin. The mostly female patient cohort included alopecia areata with under or over 50% scalp involvement, alopecia totalis and alopecia universalis. In alopecia patients, the study followed how the peripheral blood TCR repertoire changed in vivo over primary and secondary sensitization to diphenylcyclopropenone (DPC), a hapten. Throughout the study period of around 25 weeks, patients also received therapeutic DPC doses to the scalp every week. Patch testing on the upper back used Finn chambers containing 0.01% DPC, with scoring done after 6 days according to International Contact Dermatitis Research Group standards. Blood was sampled from patients pre-sensitization (week 0) and at 2, 6 and about 24 weeks after DPC sensitization. About 27 alopecia patients gave blood for TCR sequencing at one to four time points (pre-sensitization, 2, 6 and 24 weeks). The libraries were sequenced as a pool, and the TCR yield per sample differed mostly because of small variations in library volumes within the pool. Results the study describes overall, beyond this receptor: Alopecia, a presumed autoimmune disease, was present in all patients, so the immune response of the patients might differ from that of healthy individuals. No change with DPC sensitization was found in the number of TCRs above 1 in 1000 frequency, and no evidence of global repertoire structure alterations was found. Compared with pre-sensitization or healthy control sets, expanded TCRs formed significantly more large CDR3 similarity clusters, which is consistent with antigen-driven responses. After repeated subsampling, changes were observed in the strength of the expansion versus patch-test correlation and in the threshold at which the correlation became significant. A positive correlation was found between the number of PT1 expanded TCRs and patch test score, with significance reached at thresholds 8, 16 and 32 but not 4.

The source material was whole blood, sampled in connection with sensitization to the hapten diphenylcyclopropenone (DPC). The TCR comes from a woman in her forties or fifties with alopecia areata. Some clones in this sample may be carry-over from other donors' samples. The rearranged chain carries TRBV29-1 and TRBJ1-3; 8 bases in the middle match TRBD1. In nucleotides, the sequence is TGCAGCGTTGAAGATCCCCTTTGGACAGGGCACGGAAACACCATATATTTT. It translates as CSVEDPLWTGHGNTIYF.